A selection of T cell receptor beta chains follows, all from one sample in a study of vaccination effects on CD4 cells after COVID-19. Measured with immunoSEQ multiplex PCR; TCRdb has only the in-frame clones, and not every one. Among 40,000 to 60,000 clones listed, around 70% were seen once. Antigens for these TCRs are unknown. The specimen was CD4+ T cells from PBMCs cultured without peptide, collected before COVID-19 vaccination. All receptors come from a human donor who had a prior SARS-CoV-2 infection. Both conserved end residues are part of each CDR3. The D gene is left open where the match is weak. Size tells how often a clone was seen (once, few, many) or the class of an expanded clone, and some rows leave it out.

clone size	V gene	D gene	J gene	CDR3 protein
-	TRBV6-5	-	TRBJ2-4	CASSYLGVAKNIQYF
-	TRBV19	-	TRBJ2-2	CASCAGDENTGELFF
-	TRBV27	TRBD1	TRBJ1-2	CASSAGQGIYGYTF
-	TRBV2	-	TRBJ2-1	CASNMAGDEQFF
-	TRBV9	-	TRBJ1-6	CASSSLFGQELHF
once	TRBV9	TRBD2	TRBJ2-1	CASSVSGGAGYNEQFF
-	TRBV5-4	-	TRBJ1-2	CASSSQYGYTF
-	TRBV11-3	-	TRBJ2-2	CASRTYQGRRTGELFF
once	TRBV5-6	-	TRBJ2-7	CASSTAGAAYEQYF
-	TRBV9	-	TRBJ2-1	CASSVGSYNEQFF
-	TRBV15	-	TRBJ2-3	CATSRDPAASDTQYF
-	TRBV5-1	-	TRBJ2-5	CASSSMTLGPGGETQYF
-	TRBV18	TRBD2	TRBJ2-7	CASSPLGAGVSHEQYF
few	TRBV6-5	-	TRBJ2-1	CASRLTGSSYNEQFF
-	TRBV5-1	-	TRBJ2-5	CASSFDGGGGGETQYF
-	TRBV7-8	-	TRBJ1-1	CASSLAARINTEAFF
-	TRBV14	-	TRBJ1-2	CASSAQYYGYTF
medium-sized	TRBV11-3	-	TRBJ2-1	CASSQDGGRGNEQFF
-	TRBV19	-	TRBJ2-7	CASSIGGGLEEQYF
-	TRBV20-1	TRBD2	TRBJ2-7	CSASGLAVSYEQYF
-	TRBV28	-	TRBJ1-3	CASSLRKDSGGSGNTIYF
once	TRBV30	-	TRBJ2-5	CAWSVEWGRILMDQETQYF
once	TRBV5-1	-	TRBJ2-6	CASSLTPAYSGANVLTF
-	TRBV6-5	-	TRBJ2-2	CASSSNTGELFF
few	TRBV3-1/TRBV3-2	-	TRBJ2-7	CASSQVFASAGNYEQYF
few	TRBV4-3	-	TRBJ2-7	CASSQDQYSSYEQYF
-	TRBV5-6	TRBD1	TRBJ1-2	CASSPIPGQGNYGYTF
once	TRBV7-8	TRBD2	TRBJ2-4	CASSLERGTGNIQYF
-	TRBV7-3	-	TRBJ2-3	CASSLMRDVTDTQYF
-	TRBV5-1	TRBD2	TRBJ2-3	CASSLAASGGARDTQYF
-	TRBV15	TRBD2	TRBJ2-1	CATSYVVGRKSSYNEQFF
-	TRBV7-9	-	TRBJ1-1	CASSFQTGSTEAFF
-	TRBV29-1	TRBD1	TRBJ1-1	CSGGQGPLVF
-	TRBV7-8	-	TRBJ1-2	CASSFFLEDGYTF
few	TRBV12-5	TRBD2	TRBJ2-1	CASGIAGGREQFF
-	TRBV9	-	TRBJ1-1	CASSVRTWAAFF
-	TRBV7-2	TRBD1	TRBJ1-2	CASSADRGGGYTF